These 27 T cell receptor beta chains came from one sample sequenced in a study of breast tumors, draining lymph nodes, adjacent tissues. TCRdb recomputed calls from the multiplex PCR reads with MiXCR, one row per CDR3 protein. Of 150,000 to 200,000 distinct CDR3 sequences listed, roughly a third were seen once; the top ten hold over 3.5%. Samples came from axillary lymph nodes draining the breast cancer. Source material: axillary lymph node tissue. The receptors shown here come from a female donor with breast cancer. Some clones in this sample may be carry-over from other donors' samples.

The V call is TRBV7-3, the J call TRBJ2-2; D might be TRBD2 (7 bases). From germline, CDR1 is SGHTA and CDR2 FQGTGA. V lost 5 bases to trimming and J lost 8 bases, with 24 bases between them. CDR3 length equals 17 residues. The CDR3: CASSPPRSRGGPGELFF. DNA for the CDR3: TGTGCCAGCAGCCCCCCCCGGTCTAGGGGGGGACCGGGGGAGCTGTTTTTT.

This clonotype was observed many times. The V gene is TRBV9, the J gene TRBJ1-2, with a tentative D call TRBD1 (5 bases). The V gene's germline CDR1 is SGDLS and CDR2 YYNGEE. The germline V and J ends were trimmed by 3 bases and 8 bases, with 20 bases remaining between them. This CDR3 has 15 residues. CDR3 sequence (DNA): TGTGCCAGCAGCGCCCGGCTAGCAGGGTTCCTCGGCTACACCTTC. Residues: CASSARLAGFLGYTF.

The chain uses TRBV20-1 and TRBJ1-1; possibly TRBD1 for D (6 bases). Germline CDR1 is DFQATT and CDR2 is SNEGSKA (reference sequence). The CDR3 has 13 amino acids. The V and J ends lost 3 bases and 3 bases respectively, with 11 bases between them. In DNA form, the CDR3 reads TGCAGTGCTAGGAACAACAGGGACACTGAAGCTTTCTTT. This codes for CSARNNRDTEAFF.

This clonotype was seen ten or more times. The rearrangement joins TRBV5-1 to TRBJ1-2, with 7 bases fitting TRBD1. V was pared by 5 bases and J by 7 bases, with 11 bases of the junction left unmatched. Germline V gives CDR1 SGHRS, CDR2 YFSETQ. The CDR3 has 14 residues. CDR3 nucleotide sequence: TGCGCCAGCAGAACAACCCTAGACAGGGTTGGCTACACCTTC. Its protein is CASRTTLDRVGYTF.

The CDR3 loop is CASSFQGSNNEQFF. CDR3 DNA sequence: TGTGCCAGCAGCTTTCAGGGGTCAAACAATGAGCAGTTCTTC. The chain employs TRBV7-9 and TRBJ2-1, with D possibly TRBD1 on 6 matching bases. V gave up 3 bases and J gave up 5 bases, with 11 bases separating them. This CDR3 region has 14 residues. Germline V CDR1 and CDR2: SEHNR, FQNEAQ (reference sequence).

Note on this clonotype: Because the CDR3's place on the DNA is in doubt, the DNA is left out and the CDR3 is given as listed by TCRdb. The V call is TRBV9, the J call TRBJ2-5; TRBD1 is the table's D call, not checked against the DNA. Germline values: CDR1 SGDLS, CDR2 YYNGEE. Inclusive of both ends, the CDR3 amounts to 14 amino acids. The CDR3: CASSVGQGIETQSF.

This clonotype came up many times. The CDR3 reads CASSLWTGIEQYF. The CDR3 nucleotides read TGTGCCAGTAGTTTATGGACAGGGATCGAGCAGTACTTC. This chain uses TRBV19 with TRBJ2-7; TRBD1 matches 8 bases. Germline-derived CDR1 and CDR2 are LNHDA and SQIVND (reference sequence). V lost 5 bases, J lost 6 bases, and 6 bases stayed unmatched. CDR3 size: 13 residues.

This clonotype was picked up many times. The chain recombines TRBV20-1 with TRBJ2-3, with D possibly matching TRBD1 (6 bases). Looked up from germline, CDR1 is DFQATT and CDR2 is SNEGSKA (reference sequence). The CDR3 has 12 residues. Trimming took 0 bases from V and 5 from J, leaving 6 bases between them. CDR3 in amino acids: CSAREGGDTQYF. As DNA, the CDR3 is TGCAGTGCTAGAGAAGGGGGAGATACGCAGTATTTT.

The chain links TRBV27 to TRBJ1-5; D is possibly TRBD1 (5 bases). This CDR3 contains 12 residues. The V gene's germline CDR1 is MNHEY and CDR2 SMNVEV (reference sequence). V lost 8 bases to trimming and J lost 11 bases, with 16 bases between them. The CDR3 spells CASPSLGETQHF. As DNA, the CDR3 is TGTGCCAGCCCTTCTCTGGGGGAGACCCAGCATTTT.

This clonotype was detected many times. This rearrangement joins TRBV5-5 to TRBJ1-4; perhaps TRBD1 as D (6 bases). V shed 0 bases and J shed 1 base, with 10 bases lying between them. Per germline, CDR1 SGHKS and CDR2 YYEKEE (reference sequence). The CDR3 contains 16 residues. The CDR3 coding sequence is TGTGCCAGCAGCTTGGAGGCAGGGGAAACTAATGAAAAACTGTTTTTT. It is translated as CASSLEAGETNEKLFF.

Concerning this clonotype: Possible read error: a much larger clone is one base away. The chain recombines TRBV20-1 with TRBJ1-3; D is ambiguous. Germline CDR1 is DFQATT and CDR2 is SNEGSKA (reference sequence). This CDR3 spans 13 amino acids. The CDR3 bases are TGCAGTGCTGTGACGGGAGGTGGAAACACCGTATATTTT. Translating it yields CSAVTGGGNTVYF.

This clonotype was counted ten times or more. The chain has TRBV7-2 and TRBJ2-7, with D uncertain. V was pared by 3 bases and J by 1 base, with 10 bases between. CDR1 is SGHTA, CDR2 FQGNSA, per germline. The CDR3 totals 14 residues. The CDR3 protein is CASSFLPESYEQYF. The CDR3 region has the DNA TGTGCCAGCAGCTTCTTACCCGAATCCTACGAGCAGTACTTC.

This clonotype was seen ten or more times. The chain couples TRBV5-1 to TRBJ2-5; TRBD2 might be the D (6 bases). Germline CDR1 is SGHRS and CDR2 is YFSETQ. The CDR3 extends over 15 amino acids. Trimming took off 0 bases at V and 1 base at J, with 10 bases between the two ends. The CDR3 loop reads CASSLGGTAQETQYF. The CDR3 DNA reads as TGCGCCAGCAGCTTGGGGGGGACTGCCCAAGAGACCCAGTACTTC.

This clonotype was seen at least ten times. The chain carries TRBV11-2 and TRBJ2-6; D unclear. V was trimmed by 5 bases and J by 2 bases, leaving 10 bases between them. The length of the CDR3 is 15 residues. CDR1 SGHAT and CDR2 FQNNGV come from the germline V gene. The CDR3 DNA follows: TGTGCCAGCAGCCCGACTGTGGCTGGGGCCAACGTCCTGACTTTC. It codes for CASSPTVAGANVLTF.

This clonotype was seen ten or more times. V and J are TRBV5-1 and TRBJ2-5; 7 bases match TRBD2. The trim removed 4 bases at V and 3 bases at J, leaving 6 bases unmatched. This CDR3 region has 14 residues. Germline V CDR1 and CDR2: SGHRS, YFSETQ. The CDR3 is CASSGGGLKETQYF. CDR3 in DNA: TGCGCCAGCAGCGGGGGGGGACTAAAAGAGACCCAGTACTTC. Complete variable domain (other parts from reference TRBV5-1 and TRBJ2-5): KAGVTQTPRYLIKTRGQQVTLSCSPISGHRSVSWYQQTPGQGLQFLFEYFSETQRNKGNFPGRFSGRQFSNSRSEMNVSTLELGDSALYLCASSGGGLKETQYFGPGTRLLVL.

The CDR3 reads CASSPLGIWGTQYF. As DNA, the CDR3 is TGTGCCAGCAGCCCACTCGGTATTTGGGGGACCCAGTACTTC. The V call is TRBV7-3, the J call TRBJ2-5; D gene ambiguous. The ends were cut back, 5 bases at V and 7 bases at J, with 17 bases in the middle. The CDR3 is 14 amino acids. The germline V gene has CDR1 SGHTA and CDR2 FQGTGA. The full variable domain, in which reference TRBV7-3 and TRBJ2-5 provide the parts outside the CDR3, is GAGVSQTPSNKVTEKGKYVELRCDPISGHTALYWYRQSLGQGPEFLIYFQGTGAADDSGLPNDRFFAVRPEGSVSTLKIQRTERGDSAVYLCASSPLGIWGTQYFGPGTRLLVL.

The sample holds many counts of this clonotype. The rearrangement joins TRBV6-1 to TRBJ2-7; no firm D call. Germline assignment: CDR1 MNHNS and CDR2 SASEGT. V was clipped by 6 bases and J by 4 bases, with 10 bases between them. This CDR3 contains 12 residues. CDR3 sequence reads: CASRSSGYEQYF. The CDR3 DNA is TGTGCCAGCAGGAGTAGTGGGTACGAGCAGTACTTC.

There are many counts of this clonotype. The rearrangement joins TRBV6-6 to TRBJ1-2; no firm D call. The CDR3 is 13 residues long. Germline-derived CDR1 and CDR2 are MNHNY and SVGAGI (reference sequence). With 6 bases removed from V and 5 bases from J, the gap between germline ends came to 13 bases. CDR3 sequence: CASSSGGIYGYTF. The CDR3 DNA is TGTGCCAGCAGCTCCGGAGGGATTTATGGCTACACCTTC.

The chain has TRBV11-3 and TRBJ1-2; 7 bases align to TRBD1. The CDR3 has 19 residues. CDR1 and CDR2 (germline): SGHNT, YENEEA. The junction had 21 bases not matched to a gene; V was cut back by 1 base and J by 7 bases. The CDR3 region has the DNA TGTGCCAGCAGCTTAGTCATTAATCCGGCTAGGGGGCGGTGGGGTGGCTACACCTTC. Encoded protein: CASSLVINPARGRWGGYTF.

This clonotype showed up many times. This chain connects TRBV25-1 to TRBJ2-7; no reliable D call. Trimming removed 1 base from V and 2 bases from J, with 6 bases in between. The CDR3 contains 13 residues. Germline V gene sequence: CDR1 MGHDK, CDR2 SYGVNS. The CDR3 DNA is TGTGCCAGCAGTGAATCTGCAGCCTACGAGCAGTACTTC. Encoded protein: CASSESAAYEQYF.

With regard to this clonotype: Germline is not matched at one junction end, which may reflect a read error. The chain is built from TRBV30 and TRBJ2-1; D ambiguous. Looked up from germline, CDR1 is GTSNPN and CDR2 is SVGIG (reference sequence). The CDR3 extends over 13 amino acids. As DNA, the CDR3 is TGTGCCTGGGGTGTATTCAGCTACAATGAGCAGTTCTTC. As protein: CAWGVFSYNEQFF.

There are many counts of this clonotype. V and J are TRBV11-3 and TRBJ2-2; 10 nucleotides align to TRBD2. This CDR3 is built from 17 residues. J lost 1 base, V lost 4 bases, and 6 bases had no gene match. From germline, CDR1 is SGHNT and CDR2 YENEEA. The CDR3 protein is CASSWEPSGGNTGELFF. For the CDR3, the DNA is TGTGCCAGCAGCTGGGAACCTAGCGGGGGGAACACCGGGGAGCTGTTTTTT.

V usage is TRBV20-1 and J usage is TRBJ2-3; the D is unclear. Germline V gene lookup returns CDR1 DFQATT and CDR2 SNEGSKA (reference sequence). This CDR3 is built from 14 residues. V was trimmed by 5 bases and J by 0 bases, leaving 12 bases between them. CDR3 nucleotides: TGCAGTGCTCCCGGTGGCGCTAGCACAGATACGCAGTATTTT. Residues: CSAPGGASTDTQYF.

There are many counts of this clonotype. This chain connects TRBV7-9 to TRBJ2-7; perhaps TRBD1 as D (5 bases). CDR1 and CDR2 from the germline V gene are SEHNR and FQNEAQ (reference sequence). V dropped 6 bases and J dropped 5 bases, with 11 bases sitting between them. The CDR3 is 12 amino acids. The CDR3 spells CASSFDSHEQYF. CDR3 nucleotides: TGTGCCAGCAGTTTCGACAGCCACGAGCAGTACTTC.

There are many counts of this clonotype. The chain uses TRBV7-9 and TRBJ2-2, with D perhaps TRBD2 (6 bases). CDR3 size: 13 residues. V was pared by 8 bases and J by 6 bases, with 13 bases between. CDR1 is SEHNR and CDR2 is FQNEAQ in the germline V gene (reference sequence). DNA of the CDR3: TGTGCCAGCGGAGGGTGGAGGGCCGGGGAGCTGTTTTTT. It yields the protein CASGGWRAGELFF.

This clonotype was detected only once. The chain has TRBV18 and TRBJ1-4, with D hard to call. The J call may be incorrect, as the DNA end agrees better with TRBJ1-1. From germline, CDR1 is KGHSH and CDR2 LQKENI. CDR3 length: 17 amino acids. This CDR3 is CASSPLLEQGPNTEAFF. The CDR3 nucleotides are TGTGCCAGCTCACCACTTCTAGAACAAGGACCGAACACTGAAGCTTTCTTT.

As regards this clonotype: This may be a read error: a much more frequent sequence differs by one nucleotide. CDR3 nucleotides: TGTGCCAGCAGTGAACGAGGACAGAAAGGCAATCAGCCCCAGCATTTT. Its protein product is CASSERGQKGNQPQHF. The chain has TRBV6-1 and TRBJ1-5; perhaps TRBD1 as D (6 bases). Germline V CDR1 and CDR2: MNHNS, SASEGT. Trimming left V 2 bases short and J 2 bases short, with 13 bases between. This CDR3 region has 16 residues.